This T cell receptor (beta chain) was sequenced in a study of metastatic and nonmetastatic thyroid tumors. This CDR3 has 13 residues. Germline trimming cut 6 bases from V and 3 bases from J; bases unmatched to any gene: 4. Germline V gene sequence: CDR1 SNHLY, CDR2 FYNNEI. TCRdb re-called the PCR reads with MiXCR. Of around 5,300 clones in the sample, about 26% are singletons; the top ten hold about 15%. Every patient was untreated before thyroid surgery. In its sample, this clone ranks as medium-sized. Sequencing was carried out using adjacent normal tissue. The chain is built from TRBV2 and TRBJ2-5; TRBD1 matches at 7 bases. This TCR came from a female donor with papillary thyroid cancer or a benign thyroid nodule (not recorded which). Some clones in this sample may be carry-over from other donors' samples. The CDR3 loop reads CASRKGAEETQYF. CDR3 in DNA: TGTGCCAGCAGAAAGGGGGCCGAAGAGACCCAGTACTTC.